This TCR beta chain was found in a study of glioma-infiltrating T cells. This clonotype has only a few counts. Its specificity is not known. Amplification of TCR alpha and beta CDR3 regions from RNA used iRepertoire nested multiplex PCR. For one-step reverse transcription and amplification, about 90-450 ng of tissue mRNA or PBMC total RNA was used. TCRdb analysed the multiplex PCR reads with MiXCR anew, one entry per CDR3 protein. Here the sample spans over 140,000 distinct CDR3 sequences, 35% to 50% being singletons. V shed 3 bases, J shed 4 bases, and the junction held 7 bases outside the gene matches. The germline V gene encodes CDR1 DFQATT and CDR2 SNEGSKA (reference sequence). The CDR3 runs 15 residues. Study conclusions and caveats: Tissue-blood divergence was below expectation in non-neoplastic patients, above in gliomas. Very few CDR3 sequences were shared between tissue and blood.

This chain joins TRBV20-1 and TRBJ2-3, with 10 nucleotides matching TRBD2. The TCR comes from a human donor with low-grade glioma or glioblastoma, undergoing nonglioma brain surgery, or in good health (not recorded which). The source material was glioma tissue, nonneoplastic brain tissue, or PBMCs (not recorded which). The DNA of the CDR3 is TGCAGTGCTAGCCAGCGGGAGGGGGTCCCAGATACGCAGTATTTT. It translates to CSASQREGVPDTQYF.